Sequencing of this TCR beta chain was carried out in a study of T cells in Graves' hyperthyroidism and ophthalmopathy. Each ophthalmopathy patient scored at least 3 on the Clinical Activity Score and at least 4 on NOSPECS grade, with duration under 3 months. Authors of the study amplified TCR beta CDR3 regions from RNA transcripts. In the first-round RT-PCR of the TCR CDR3, the HTBI primer set was used. Using its own MiXCR run on the multiplex PCR reads, TCRdb lists one record per CDR3 protein. The data show around 370,000 distinct CDR3 sequences, approximately 17% seen once. This clonotype was seen repeatedly, ten times or more. The CDR3 sequence is 14 residues long. With V trimmed by 5 bases and J by 3 bases, 5 bases remained unmatched. The V gene's germline CDR1 is MNHNS and CDR2 SASEGT.

This sequence was found in a man aged 18 to 29 with Graves' ophthalmopathy. Sequenced input: blood. The gene calls are TRBV6-1 and TRBJ2-3; 7 nucleotides align to TRBD2. In nucleotides, the CDR3 is TGTGCCAGCAGTCCTTGGGGGGGTACAGATACGCAGTATTTT. As protein: CASSPWGGTDTQYF.